These 21 T cell receptor beta chains were sequenced from one sample in a study of early stage breast cancer tumors. The method was immunoSEQ multiplex PCR; TCRdb's version includes in-frame clones alone and lacks a portion of them. This sample has tens of thousands of clones; over 65% occur once, and the top ten carry less than 7.5%. Specimen: blood. These receptors were obtained from a person in their 60s with breast cancer.

V is TRBV21-1 and J is TRBJ1-4. TRBV21-1 is a pseudogene. This CDR3 comprises 17 residues. CDR3 sequence: CASSAAPFGVANEKLFF. CDR3 nucleotide sequence: TGTGCCAGCAGCGCCGCCCCCTTCGGCGTGGCTAATGAAAAACTGTTTTTT.

This clone was counted only a few times. The rearrangement links TRBV25-1 to TRBJ1-2; D is uncertain. The germline gives CDR1 MGHDK, CDR2 SYGVNS. The CDR3 has 17 residues. Trimming pared 4 bases from V and 6 bases from J, leaving 24 bases between. CDR3 loop: CASSALVSDGPNHGYTF. The CDR3 nucleotides are TGTGCCAGCAGTGCCCTCGTTTCGGACGGACCTAATCATGGCTACACCTTC.

V usage is TRBV25-1 and J usage is TRBJ2-7; TRBD2 might be the D (5 bases). V was shortened by 1 base and J by 2 bases, with 12 bases between the two germline ends. The CDR3 length is 15 residues. Germline CDR1 and CDR2: MGHDK and SYGVNS. CDR3 residues: CASSELAGGTYEQYF. The DNA of the CDR3 is TGTGCCAGCAGTGAATTGGCGGGTGGCACCTACGAGCAGTACTTC.

This chain joins TRBV5-1 and TRBJ1-3; tentative D call: TRBD1 (5 bases). CDR3 length: 16 residues. Germline lookup yields CDR1 SGHRS and CDR2 YFSETQ. Trimming removed 5 bases at V and 0 bases at J, with 15 bases between. CDR3 in amino acids: CASSLAGPSSGNTIYF. CDR3 nucleotide sequence: TGCGCCAGCAGTCTCGCGGGGCCTAGCTCTGGAAACACCATATATTTT. The complete variable domain, with remaining parts taken from reference TRBV5-1 and TRBJ1-3, reads KAGVTQTPRYLIKTRGQQVTLSCSPISGHRSVSWYQQTPGQGLQFLFEYFSETQRNKGNFPGRFSGRQFSNSRSEMNVSTLELGDSALYLCASSLAGPSSGNTIYFGEGSWLTVV.

The chain is built from TRBV15 and TRBJ1-5; unclear D gene. The V gene lost 0 bases and the J gene lost 2 bases, with 11 bases spanning the gap. The CDR3 runs to 16 residues. CDR1 is LNHNV, CDR2 YYDKDF, per germline (reference sequence). Here the CDR3 reads CATSRDTLRGNQPQHF. CDR3 nucleotide sequence: TGTGCCACCAGCAGAGATACCCTGCGGGGCAATCAGCCCCAGCATTTT.

V and J are TRBV7-3 and TRBJ2-1, with D hard to call. The germline V gene encodes CDR1 SGHTA and CDR2 FQGTGA. The CDR3 spans 15 residues. V lost 0 bases and J 3 bases, leaving 9 bases between the germline ends. CDR3 region: CASSLTASLYNEQFF. CDR3 sequence (DNA): TGTGCCAGCAGCTTAACGGCAAGCCTCTACAATGAGCAGTTCTTC.

This chain joins TRBV28 and TRBJ1-1; possibly TRBD1 for D (5 bases). The CDR3 has 12 residues. Germline CDR1 and CDR2: MDHEN and SYDVKM. Trimming stripped 7 bases from V and 8 bases from J, with 14 bases between. The CDR3 loop reads CASTRGLGEAFF. CDR3 coding DNA: TGTGCCAGCACTCGGGGCCTCGGGGAAGCTTTCTTT.

V and J are TRBV18 and TRBJ2-2; unclear D gene. V dropped 2 bases and J dropped 2 bases, with 6 bases sitting between them. Germline V gene lookup returns CDR1 KGHSH and CDR2 LQKENI. The CDR3 is 14 amino acids. This CDR3 is CASSPGVNTGELFF. CDR3 bases: TGTGCCAGCTCACCAGGGGTCAACACCGGGGAGCTGTTTTTT.

The rearrangement joins TRBV2 to TRBJ1-6, with D perhaps matching TRBD1 (6 bases). The CDR3 runs 14 residues. The germline V gene encodes CDR1 SNHLY and CDR2 FYNNEI. Trimming pared 8 bases from V and 10 bases from J, leaving 18 bases between. The CDR3 loop is CASRLEQGRSPLHF. The CDR3 bases are TGTGCCAGCCGCCTAGAACAGGGAAGGTCACCCCTCCACTTT.

The chain joins TRBV20-1 to TRBJ1-2; D might be TRBD1 (5 bases). Germline V CDR1 and CDR2: DFQATT, SNEGSKA (reference sequence). The CDR3 is 11 residues long. V lost 6 bases and J 8 bases, leaving 13 bases between the germline ends. CDR3 in amino acids: CSAEAGRGYTF. The CDR3 DNA reads as TGCAGTGCAGAAGCAGGGAGAGGCTACACCTTC.

The chain links TRBV5-4 to TRBJ2-7; D remains unclear. Germline CDR1 reads SGHNT; CDR2 reads YYREEE (reference sequence). The CDR3 has 14 amino acids. V lost 0 bases to trimming and J lost 1 base, with 8 bases between them. CDR3 amino acids: CASSLAGFSYEQYF. Here the CDR3 DNA reads TGTGCCAGCAGCTTGGCGGGTTTTTCCTACGAGCAGTACTTC.

The chain links TRBV10-3 to TRBJ1-2; TRBD1 might be the D (6 bases). The V and J ends lost 0 bases and 0 bases respectively, with 14 bases between them. The CDR3 covers 17 residues. In germline, CDR1 is ENHRY, CDR2 SYGVKD. CDR3 nucleotides: TGTGCCATCAGTGAGTCGTACGGTACAGGGTCTAACTATGGCTACACCTTC. Amino acid sequence: CAISESYGTGSNYGYTF.

The chain couples TRBV4-1 to TRBJ2-5; D possibly matches TRBD1 or TRBD2 (5 bases each). The CDR3 covers 15 residues. Germline CDR1 reads MGHRA; CDR2 reads YSYEKL. Trimming stripped 0 bases from V and 7 bases from J, with 15 bases between. The CDR3 DNA reads as TGCGCCAGCAGCCAAGATGGGGGTAGCTCTGGGACCCAGTACTTC. This gives the protein CASSQDGGSSGTQYF.

The chain has TRBV2 and TRBJ1-1, with TRBD1 matching over 8 bases. J gave up 4 bases and V 8 bases, and 15 bases lay outside the gene matches. The CDR3 loop spans 16 amino acids. Germline CDR1 is SNHLY and CDR2 is FYNNEI. The CDR3 reads CASQYPGQVRGTEAFF. The CDR3 DNA follows: TGTGCCAGCCAGTACCCGGGACAGGTCCGGGGCACTGAAGCTTTCTTT. Complete variable domain (other parts from reference TRBV2 and TRBJ1-1): EPEVTQTPSHQVTQMGQEVILRCVPISNHLYFYWYRQILGQKVEFLVSFYNNEISEKSEIFDDQFSVERPDGSNFTLKIRSTKLEDSAMYFCASQYPGQVRGTEAFFGQGTRLTVV.

The gene calls are TRBV9 and TRBJ2-3; D gene unclear. Deletions cut 2 bases from V and 2 bases from J, with 3 bases between. The CDR3 spans 12 residues. CDR1 is SGDLS, CDR2 YYNGEE, per germline. The CDR3 loop is CASSVTTDTQYF. CDR3 DNA: TGTGCCAGCAGCGTTACCACAGATACGCAGTATTTT.

The chain uses TRBV28 and TRBJ2-2; unclear D gene. The germline V and J ends were trimmed by 5 bases and 1 base, with 5 bases remaining between them. From germline, CDR1 is MDHEN and CDR2 SYDVKM. This CDR3 has 13 amino acids. The CDR3 is CASSIMNTGELFF. The CDR3 nucleotides are TGTGCCAGCAGTATTATGAACACCGGGGAGCTGTTTTTT.

Comment on this clone: A read error may produce the germline difference seen at one junction end. The CDR3 bases are TGTGCTAGCAGCTTAGGGACCAACACTGAAGCTTTCTTT. This codes for CASSLGTNTEAFF. The chain is built from TRBV7-7 and TRBJ1-1, with TRBD1 as a possible D gene (5 bases). The CDR3 spans 13 residues. CDR1 is SSHAT and CDR2 is FNYEAQ in the germline V gene (reference sequence).

This clone has just a few counts. The V gene is TRBV7-9, the J gene TRBJ2-7, with D hard to call. This CDR3 is 15 amino acids long. CDR1 is SEHNR, CDR2 FQNEAQ, per germline (reference sequence). V lost 5 bases and J 0 bases, leaving 14 bases between the germline ends. Here the CDR3 DNA reads TGTGCCAGCAGCCCGCGGACGAGTCCCTCCTACGAGCAGTACTTC. Its translation: CASSPRTSPSYEQYF.

This chain connects TRBV11-2 to TRBJ1-6; maybe TRBD1 (5 bases). This CDR3 contains 14 residues. The germline V gene has CDR1 SGHAT and CDR2 FQNNGV. The V and J ends lost 5 bases and 7 bases respectively, with 12 bases between them. This CDR3 reads CASSNSDRNSPLHF. DNA for the CDR3: TGTGCCAGCAGCAATAGCGACAGAAATTCACCCCTCCACTTT.

The CDR3 spells CASSLSGTSGSLEQYF. CDR3 in DNA: TGTGCCAGCAGTTTATCGGGGACTAGCGGGAGCCTCGAGCAGTACTTC. The chain is built from TRBV27 and TRBJ2-7; 14 bases agree with TRBD2. The V and J ends lost 0 bases and 6 bases, in that order; junction bases with no gene match: 4. The CDR3 covers 16 residues. Per germline, CDR1 MNHEY and CDR2 SMNVEV (reference sequence).

This clone was counted once. The chain combines TRBV6-1 with TRBJ2-6, with D unresolved. The CDR3 contains 14 residues. Germline CDR1 reads MNHNS; CDR2 reads SASEGT. CDR3 sequence (DNA): TGTGCTACGGTTTCACGATCTGGGGCCAACGTCCTGACTTTC. Translating gives CATVSRSGANVLTF.